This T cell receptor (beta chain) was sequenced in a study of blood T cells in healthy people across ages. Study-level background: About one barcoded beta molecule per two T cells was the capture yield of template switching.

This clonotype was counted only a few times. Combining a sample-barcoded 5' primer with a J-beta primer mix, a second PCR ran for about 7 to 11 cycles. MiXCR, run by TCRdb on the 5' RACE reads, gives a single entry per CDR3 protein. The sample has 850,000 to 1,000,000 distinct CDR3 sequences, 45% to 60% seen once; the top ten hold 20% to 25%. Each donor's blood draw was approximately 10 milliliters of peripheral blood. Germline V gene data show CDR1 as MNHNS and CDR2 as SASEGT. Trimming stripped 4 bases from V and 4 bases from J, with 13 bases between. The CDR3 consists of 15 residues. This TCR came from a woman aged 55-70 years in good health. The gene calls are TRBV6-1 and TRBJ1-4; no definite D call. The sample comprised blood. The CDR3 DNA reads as TGTGCCAGCAGTGCCCACCCCCGGAATAATGAAAAACTGTTTTTT. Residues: CASSAHPRNNEKLFF.